This T cell receptor beta chain was captured in a study of blood T cell repertoires in COVID-19. Study summary: Samples of COVID-19 (acute and convalescent) were obtained from the United States, Italy and Spain. Sources were T cells, B-cell-depleted T cells, or PBMCs; the material itself was cDNA or gDNA.

Authors' data handling: Estimation of nucleated cell counts relied on the amplification of reference gene primers. Generated by immunoSEQ multiplex PCR, the TCRdb table keeps only in-frame clones and is missing some. That table is the source of V, J and clone size, and D and trimming were worked out from the DNA. The repertoire includes 180,000 or so clones, 80% to 90% of them detected once, and roughly 9.8% sits in the top ten. Germline values: CDR1 SGHKS, CDR2 YYEKEE (reference sequence). The germline V and J ends were trimmed by 5 bases and 3 bases, with 12 bases remaining between them. The CDR3 covers 15 residues.

The rearrangement joins TRBV5-5 to TRBJ1-6, with D possibly being TRBD1 (5 bases). The source material was peripheral blood. The sequence came from a human donor with active or convalescent COVID-19. The donor label of this sample is uncertain. Written as DNA, the CDR3 is TGTGCCAGCAGGCGGGGGATAGACTATAATTCACCCCTCCACTTT. This translates into CASRRGIDYNSPLHF.